The 17 T cell receptor beta chains below all came from one sample that was sequenced in a study of molecular identifiers for immune sequencing clone quantification. TCRdb independently ran MiXCR on the PCR reads; one entry per CDR3 protein. The sample consists of about half a million distinct CDR3 sequences, about 26% of them appearing once. Specimen: naive CD8+ T cells from blood, with Jurkat cell RNA spiked in. Subset: FACS-sorted CD8+CD4-CCR7+CD45RA+ naive T cells. The receptors were sampled from a human donor in good health. Some libraries in this study had Jurkat cell RNA spiked in.

The chain links TRBV14 to TRBJ2-7; 11 bases align to TRBD2. The germline gives CDR1 SGHDN, CDR2 FVKESK. After removal of 0 bases from V and 4 bases from J, the junction contained 5 bases not matched to a gene. This CDR3 is 16 amino acids long. The CDR3 here is CASSQDLASGRYEQYF. The CDR3 bases are TGTGCCAGCAGCCAAGATCTTGCTAGCGGGAGGTACGAGCAGTACTTC.

The rearrangement uses TRBV21-1 and TRBJ1-5. TRBV21-1 is labeled a pseudogene. The CDR3 length is 18 residues. CDR3 in amino acids: CASTQGGGLSSQDQPQHF. The CDR3, as DNA: TGTGCCAGCACCCAAGGGGGAGGCCTCTCTTCGCAGGATCAGCCCCAGCATTTT.

This clonotype was recorded a few times. The CDR3 loop reads CASSWDTMNTEAFF. The DNA for the CDR3 is TGTGCCAGCAGCTGGGACACCATGAACACTGAAGCTTTCTTT. The chain has TRBV7-8 and TRBJ1-1; a weak D match, TRBD1 (6 bases). The CDR3 extends over 14 amino acids. The V end lost 4 bases, the J end lost 0 bases, and 9 bases lay between the germline ends. Germline CDR1 SGHVS, CDR2 FQNEAQ.

This clonotype was seen at least ten times. The chain recombines TRBV29-1 with TRBJ1-4; D remains ambiguous. The CDR3 extends over 15 amino acids. Germline V gives CDR1 SQVTM, CDR2 ANQGSEA. The V gene lost 3 bases and the J gene lost 0 bases, with 11 bases spanning the gap. The CDR3 nucleotides read TGCAGCGTTGATGTTGGAGGCACAACTAATGAAAAACTGTTTTTT. Protein product: CSVDVGGTTNEKLFF.

There are many counts of this clonotype. This sequence joins TRBV5-6 and TRBJ2-7; the D is unclear. The CDR3 consists of 15 residues. Germline V gene lookup returns CDR1 SGHDT and CDR2 YYEEEE. V lost 0 bases and J 3 bases, leaving 13 bases between the germline ends. The CDR3 region has the DNA TGTGCCAGCAGCTTGGCCGGGCTATCCCTCTACGAGCAGTACTTC. Protein: CASSLAGLSLYEQYF.

This chain connects TRBV6-6 to TRBJ1-4; D not certain. The CDR3 runs to 12 residues. The V and J ends lost 4 bases and 11 bases respectively, with 11 bases between them. Looked up from germline, CDR1 is MNHNY and CDR2 is SVGAGI (reference sequence). Here the CDR3 reads CASSSEGAKLFF. CDR3 in DNA: TGTGCCAGCAGTTCTGAGGGAGCCAAACTGTTTTTT.

This sequence joins TRBV7-9 and TRBJ2-5, with D perhaps being TRBD1 or TRBD2 (5 bases each). V gave up 4 bases and J gave up 0 bases, with 15 bases separating them. This CDR3 spans 16 amino acids. The germline V gene has CDR1 SEHNR and CDR2 FQNEAQ (reference sequence). The DNA for the CDR3 is TGTGCCAGCAGCTCCCAAACGGGACCAAACCAAGAGACCCAGTACTTC. Protein: CASSSQTGPNQETQYF.

This clonotype turned up a few times. The J gene is TRBJ1-1, the V gene TRBV4-3; 9 nucleotides line up with TRBD1. The germline gives CDR1 LGHNA, CDR2 YSLEER. This CDR3 comprises 14 residues. V dropped 5 bases and J dropped 8; count of bases not matched to a gene: 9. This CDR3 reads CASSERTGVGEAFF. In nucleotides, the CDR3 is TGCGCCAGCAGCGAACGGACAGGGGTTGGGGAAGCTTTCTTT.

The chain joins TRBV13 to TRBJ2-7, with D possibly being TRBD2 (5 bases). V shed 1 base and J shed 5 bases, with 9 bases lying between them. The germline V gene has CDR1 PRHDT and CDR2 FYEKMQ (reference sequence). The CDR3 covers 13 residues. The CDR3 bases are TGTGCCAGCAGCTTAGCCAGGAGGCACGAGCAGTACTTC. This translates into CASSLARRHEQYF. The entire variable domain, with the rest obtained from reference TRBV13 and TRBJ2-7, is as follows: AAGVIQSPRHLIKEKRETATLKCYPIPRHDTVYWYQQGPGQDPQFLISFYEKMQSDKGSIPDRFSAQQFSDYHSELNMSSLELGDSALYFCASSLARRHEQYFGPGTRLTVT.

This clonotype was recorded many times. This rearrangement joins TRBV2 to TRBJ2-3, with 7 nucleotides matching TRBD1. Germline V gives CDR1 SNHLY, CDR2 FYNNEI. CDR3 length: 16 residues. With 0 bases clipped from V and 3 bases from J, the junction kept 6 bases outside the gene matches. In nucleotides, the CDR3 is TGTGCCAGCAGTGAAGCGGGCGACAGGGCGACAGATACGCAGTATTTT. Amino acids: CASSEAGDRATDTQYF.

The chain carries TRBV9 and TRBJ1-1; D is ambiguous. Trimming took off 3 bases at V and 5 bases at J, with 14 bases between the two ends. In germline, CDR1 is SGDLS, CDR2 YYNGEE. This CDR3 is 14 amino acids long. The CDR3 bases are TGTGCCAGCAGCGGAGCTGGAAAAGGGACTGAAGCTTTCTTT. It codes for CASSGAGKGTEAFF.

This clonotype was detected ten times or more. V and J are TRBV20-1 and TRBJ1-1; D gene unclear. This CDR3 spans 11 amino acids. V lost 4 bases, J lost 7 bases, and 10 bases lay in between. Germline CDR1 and CDR2: DFQATT and SNEGSKA (reference sequence). CDR3 coding DNA: TGCAGTGCTAAGTTGCTGTTTGAAGCTTTCTTT. Translation gives CSAKLLFEAFF.

This clonotype was recorded many times. The rearrangement uses TRBV29-1 and TRBJ2-7; 10 bases fit TRBD1. V shed 3 bases and J 6 bases; nucleotides not matched to a gene: 14. This CDR3 is 16 amino acids long. The germline gives CDR1 SQVTM, CDR2 ANQGSEA. DNA for the CDR3: TGCAGCGTTGATTTCGTGTCCGGGACAGGGGCCTCCGAGCAGTACTTC. Translating it yields CSVDFVSGTGASEQYF.

This clonotype appeared a single time. This may be a read error: a much more frequent sequence differs by one nucleotide. The chain recombines TRBV30 with TRBJ2-5; D gene uncertain. The germline CDR1 and CDR2 sequences are GTSNPN and SVGIG (reference sequence). This CDR3 spans 13 amino acids. Trimming cost V 5 bases and J 1 base, with 11 bases left between them. The CDR3 reads CAWRAWLQETQYF. The DNA for the CDR3 is TGTGCCTGGCGTGCATGGCTCCAAGAGACCCAGTACTTC. Together with reference TRBV30 and TRBJ2-5, the CDR3 gives the full variable domain: SQTIHQWPATLVQPVGSPLSLECTVEGTSNPNLYWYRQAAGRGLQLLFYSVGIGQISSEVPQNLSASRPQDRQFILSSKKLLLSDSGFYLCAWRAWLQETQYFGPGTRLLVL.

This clonotype was found a few times. The junction differs from germline at one of its ends, possibly a read error. V is TRBV4-3 and J is TRBJ2-1; TRBD2 matches 8 bases. The CDR3 covers 15 residues. Germline V gene lookup returns CDR1 LGHNA and CDR2 YSLEER. Here the CDR3 reads CASSKDVSGNYEQFF. Here the CDR3 DNA reads TGCGCCAGCAGCAAAGACGTTAGCGGGAACTATGAGCAGTTCTTC.

This clonotype was seen a few times. The gene calls are TRBV12-3 or TRBV12-4 and TRBJ2-5; no clear D. The CDR3 has 12 amino acids. Trimming pared 10 bases from V and 2 bases from J, leaving 11 bases between. This CDR3 is CATSTEQETQYF. DNA of the CDR3: TGTGCCACCTCGACTGAACAAGAGACCCAGTACTTC.

Concerning this clonotype itself: A read error may produce the germline difference seen at one junction end. The rearrangement uses TRBV28 and TRBJ2-1; 9 nucleotides align to TRBD2. This CDR3 comprises 16 residues. Germline V gene data show CDR1 as MDHEN and CDR2 as SYDVKM. CDR3 in amino acids: CASSQGLASFYNAQFF. CDR3 DNA: TGTGCCAGCAGCCAGGGACTAGCCTCCTTCTACAATGCGCAGTTCTTC. Filled out from reference TRBV28 and TRBJ2-1, the complete variable domain reads DVKVTQSSRYLVKRTGEKVFLECVQDMDHENMFWYRQDPGLGLRLIYFSYDVKMKEKGDIPEGYSVSREKKERFSLILESASTNQTSMYLCASSQGLASFYNAQFFGPGTRLTVL.